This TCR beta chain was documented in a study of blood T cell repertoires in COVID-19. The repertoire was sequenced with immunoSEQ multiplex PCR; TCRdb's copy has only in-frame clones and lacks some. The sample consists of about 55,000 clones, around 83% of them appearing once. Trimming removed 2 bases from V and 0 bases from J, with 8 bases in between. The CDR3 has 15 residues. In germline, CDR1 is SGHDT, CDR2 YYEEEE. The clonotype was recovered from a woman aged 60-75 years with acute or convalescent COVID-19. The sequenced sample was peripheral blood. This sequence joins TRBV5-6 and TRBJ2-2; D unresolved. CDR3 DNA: TGTGCCAGCAGCTTATACTCTCCGAACACCGGGGAGCTGTTTTTT. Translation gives CASSLYSPNTGELFF.